Listed here are 17 T cell receptor beta chains from one sample, sequenced in a study of T-cell memory formation after mild COVID-19. Each CDR3 protein gets one entry after TCRdb re-called the 5' RACE reads with MiXCR. The sample has about 340,000 distinct CDR3 sequences; around an eighth are singletons. Sequenced material: PBMCs or a T cell subset sorted from them (not recorded which). Receptors originate from a young man who had mild COVID-19 (a few samples of this study predate the infection). Cell type and time point are not known.

The chain links TRBV28 to TRBJ1-1; 10 bases align to TRBD1. This CDR3 spans 17 amino acids. Germline lookup yields CDR1 MDHEN and CDR2 SYDVKM. The trim removed 5 bases at V and 6 bases at J, leaving 15 bases unmatched. The CDR3 sequence: CASSVPTGGGLGAEAFF. For the CDR3, the DNA is TGTGCCAGCAGTGTCCCGACAGGGGGCGGTTTGGGTGCTGAAGCTTTCTTT.

This clonotype has a count of ten or more. The chain employs TRBV27 and TRBJ2-3; 14 positions match TRBD2. Losses at the gene ends were 4 bases for V and 4 bases for J; bases not matched to a gene: 10. CDR3 length: 18 residues. Germline V gives CDR1 MNHEY, CDR2 SMNVEV (reference sequence). CDR3: CASSWATSGGAWADTQYF. CDR3 DNA: TGTGCCAGCAGTTGGGCGACTAGCGGGGGGGCGTGGGCAGATACGCAGTATTTT.

This clonotype was seen a few times. This chain connects TRBV10-1 to TRBJ2-5; no clear D gene. The CDR3 consists of 15 residues. Between the trimmed V and J ends, which lost 3 bases and 1 base, there was a span of 12 bases. The germline V gene encodes CDR1 WNHNN and CDR2 SYGVQD (reference sequence). CDR3: CASSDPSQSQETQYF. CDR3 DNA sequence: TGCGCCAGCAGTGACCCCTCGCAGAGCCAAGAGACCCAGTACTTC.

The chain's CDR3 is CASSYMVAEAFF. The CDR3 nucleotides are TGTGCCAGCAGTTATATGGTAGCTGAAGCTTTCTTT. This chain links TRBV12-3 or TRBV12-4 with TRBJ1-1; D gene uncertain. The V end was cut by 4 bases, the J end by 6 bases, with 9 bases between. The CDR3 covers 12 residues.

The V gene is TRBV12-3 or TRBV12-4, the J gene TRBJ1-6; D perhaps matches TRBD1 (6 bases). The ends were cut back, 5 bases at V and 3 bases at J, with 11 bases in the middle. The length of the CDR3 is 15 residues. CDR3 amino acids: CASSLDSVYNSPLHF. In nucleotides, the CDR3 is TGTGCCAGCAGTCTGGACAGCGTCTATAATTCACCCCTCCACTTT.

The chain recombines TRBV20-1 with TRBJ2-1, with TRBD2 matching 7 bases. CDR1 and CDR2 (germline): DFQATT, SNEGSKA (reference sequence). J was trimmed by 0 bases and V by 3 bases; bases with no gene match: 5. The CDR3 runs to 15 residues. Here the CDR3 reads CSARDPGGSYNEQFF. The DNA of the CDR3 is TGCAGTGCTAGGGACCCGGGGGGCTCCTACAATGAGCAGTTCTTC.

This rearrangement joins TRBV3-1 to TRBJ2-2; D is perhaps TRBD2 (5 bases). CDR3 length: 14 residues. V was clipped by 3 bases and J by 5 bases, with 10 bases between them. CDR1 and CDR2 from the germline V gene are LGHDT and YNNKEL (reference sequence). CDR3 protein: CASSHNEGTGELFF. Here the CDR3 DNA reads TGTGCCAGCAGCCACAATGAGGGAACCGGGGAGCTGTTTTTT.

In its sample, this clonotype was seen a few times. The chain couples TRBV4-1 to TRBJ1-3, with D perhaps TRBD1 (6 bases). V lost 1 base to trimming and J lost 0 bases, with 13 bases between them. This CDR3 is built from 17 residues. The germline CDR1 and CDR2 sequences are MGHRA and YSYEKL. CDR3 sequence reads: CASSQGQAISSGNTIYF. CDR3 bases: TGCGCCAGCAGCCAAGGACAGGCGATCTCCTCTGGAAACACCATATATTTT.

This clonotype occurred many times. The chain couples TRBV5-1 to TRBJ2-3; 9 bases align to TRBD2. The V gene end was trimmed by 0 bases and the J gene end by 3 bases; junction bases not matched to a gene: 5. This CDR3 has 16 residues. Germline V gives CDR1 SGHRS, CDR2 YFSETQ. CDR3: CASSLDPGLATDTQYF. DNA for the CDR3: TGCGCCAGCAGCTTGGATCCGGGACTAGCAACAGATACGCAGTATTTT.

This clonotype appeared a few times. This chain links TRBV5-1 with TRBJ2-1, with 9 bases matching TRBD2. The CDR3 loop spans 16 amino acids. Germline lookup yields CDR1 SGHRS and CDR2 YFSETQ. Trimming cost V 0 bases and J 2 bases; bases outside gene matches: 3. The chain's CDR3 is CASSLEGGGAYNEQFF. In DNA form, the CDR3 reads TGCGCCAGCAGCTTGGAGGGCGGGGGGGCCTACAATGAGCAGTTCTTC. Full variable domain (rest looked up from reference TRBV5-1 and TRBJ2-1): KAGVTQTPRYLIKTRGQQVTLSCSPISGHRSVSWYQQTPGQGLQFLFEYFSETQRNKGNFPGRFSGRQFSNSRSEMNVSTLELGDSALYLCASSLEGGGAYNEQFFGPGTRLTVL.

This clonotype appeared many times. The J gene is TRBJ1-1, the V gene TRBV4-1; D uncertain. Germline lookup yields CDR1 MGHRA and CDR2 YSYEKL. The V gene lost 0 bases and the J gene lost 6 bases, with 8 bases spanning the gap. The CDR3 extends over 13 amino acids. CDR3 sequence (DNA): TGCGCCAGCAGCCAAGACCGGATCTCTGAAGCTTTCTTT. Translation: CASSQDRISEAFF.

The chain couples TRBV7-3 to TRBJ2-3; perhaps TRBD1 as D (6 bases). Germline V lookup: CDR1 SGHTA, CDR2 FQGTGA. The CDR3 totals 14 residues. The germline V and J ends were trimmed by 2 bases and 4 bases, with 10 bases remaining between them. The CDR3 nucleotides are TGTGCCAGCAGCTTATCGCAGGGGCCAGATACGCAGTATTTT. Residues: CASSLSQGPDTQYF.

This clonotype came up a few times. Relative to the germline gene, one junction end is altered; a read error may explain this. This chain uses TRBV6-2 or TRBV6-3 with TRBJ2-1; a possible D gene is TRBD1 (6 bases). This CDR3 comprises 11 residues. The germline V gene has CDR1 MNHEY and CDR2 SVGEGT. The CDR3 nucleotides read TGTGCCAGCAGTCGGGACAAAGAGCAGTTCTTC. Translating it yields CASSRDKEQFF.

This clonotype was recorded at least ten times. The rearrangement joins TRBV11-1 to TRBJ2-5, with a tentative D call TRBD2 (6 bases). The V and J ends lost 6 bases and 4 bases respectively, with 15 bases between them. The CDR3 has 14 residues. Germline CDR1 and CDR2: SGHAT and FQDESV (reference sequence). The CDR3 protein is CASSPGGTGETQYF. In DNA, the CDR3 is TGTGCCAGCAGTCCGGGCGGGACGGGAGAGACCCAGTACTTC. The complete variable domain, with remaining parts taken from reference TRBV11-1 and TRBJ2-5, reads EAEVAQSPRYKITEKSQAVAFWCDPISGHATLYWYRQILGQGPELLVQFQDESVVDDSQLPKDRFSAERLKGVDSTLKIQPAELGDSAMYLCASSPGGTGETQYFGPGTRLLVL.

The J gene is TRBJ2-5, the V gene TRBV7-2; 10 bases match TRBD2. The CDR3 has 16 amino acids. Germline values: CDR1 SGHTA, CDR2 FQGNSA. J lost 4 bases, V lost 4 bases, and 9 bases had no gene match. CDR3 bases: TGTGCCAGCAGCTACCAGGGTGTAGCGGGGGGAGAGACCCAGTACTTC. The encoded protein is CASSYQGVAGGETQYF.

This clonotype occurred a few times. V usage is TRBV6-5 and J usage is TRBJ2-5, with D unresolved. CDR3 length: 14 amino acids. Trimming removed 8 bases at V and 4 bases at J, with 17 bases between. The V gene's germline CDR1 is MNHEY and CDR2 SVGAGI. Written as DNA, the CDR3 is TGTGCCAGCTCCTTCCGGCCGGTAGGAGAGACCCAGTACTTC. Amino acids: CASSFRPVGETQYF.

This clonotype was seen a few times. J is TRBJ2-5 and V is TRBV24-1; D is unclear. The CDR3 is 14 amino acids. V dropped 4 bases and J dropped 2 bases, with 10 bases sitting between them. CDR1 is KGHDR and CDR2 is SFDVKD in the germline V gene. This CDR3 is CATSDGRYQETQYF. CDR3 nucleotide sequence: TGTGCCACCAGTGACGGACGGTATCAAGAGACCCAGTACTTC.